Listed below are T cell receptor beta chains from one sample, sequenced in a study of cytomegalovirus exposure and HLA in healthy donors. Sequencing was performed with immunoSEQ multiplex PCR; in TCRdb, only in-frame clones are kept and a portion is missing. The table lists about 330,000 clones, approximately 90% of them singletons. Source material: PBMCs. The receptor source for this set is a woman in her late teens or twenties in good health and CMV-seronegative. Both conserved end residues are part of each CDR3. The D gene is left open where the match is weak. Only part of the rows carry a size: once, few, many, or a class if the clone is expanded.

j_gene: TRBJ1-5
d_gene: -
v_gene: TRBV29-1
abundance: -
CDR3aa: CSVGAGVSQPQHF
CDR3nt: TGCAGCGTTGGGGCGGGGGTCTCTCAGCCCCAGCATTTT

j_gene: TRBJ2-5
d_gene: TRBD1
v_gene: TRBV5-1
abundance: -
CDR3aa: CASRPDRAQETQYF
CDR3nt: TGCGCCAGCAGACCCGACAGGGCCCAAGAGACCCAGTACTTC

j_gene: TRBJ2-6
d_gene: -
v_gene: TRBV30
abundance: -
CDR3aa: CAWSTGANANVLTF
CDR3nt: TGTGCCTGGAGTACAGGTGCTAACGCCAACGTCCTGACTTTC

j_gene: TRBJ1-1
d_gene: -
v_gene: TRBV29-1
abundance: -
CDR3aa: CSVELTARMNTEAFF
CDR3nt: TGCAGCGTTGAGTTGACAGCCAGAATGAACACTGAAGCTTTCTTT

j_gene: TRBJ1-1
d_gene: TRBD1
v_gene: TRBV2
abundance: -
CDR3aa: CASSVYRGAEAFF
CDR3nt: TGTGCCAGCAGTGTCTACAGGGGGGCTGAAGCTTTCTTT

j_gene: TRBJ1-2
d_gene: -
v_gene: TRBV14
abundance: -
CDR3aa: CASSHDRGNYGYTF
CDR3nt: TGTGCCAGCAGCCACGACCGGGGGAACTATGGCTACACCTTC

j_gene: TRBJ2-2
d_gene: TRBD1
v_gene: TRBV10-3
abundance: -
CDR3aa: CAIGTGGTGELFF
CDR3nt: TGTGCCATCGGAACAGGGGGGACCGGGGAGCTGTTTTTT

j_gene: TRBJ2-7
d_gene: TRBD1
v_gene: TRBV15
abundance: -
CDR3aa: CATSRADRTGDYEQYF
CDR3nt: TGTGCCACCAGCAGAGCTGATCGGACAGGGGATTACGAGCAGTACTTC

j_gene: TRBJ2-5
d_gene: TRBD2
v_gene: TRBV7-6
abundance: -
CDR3aa: CASGLPAGSNGPRLSQYF
CDR3nt: TGTGCCAGCGGGCTTCCAGCGGGAAGCAACGGCCCTCGGTTGTCCCAGTACTTC

j_gene: TRBJ1-2
d_gene: -
v_gene: TRBV29-1
abundance: -
CDR3aa: CSVSSGRDYGYTF
CDR3nt: TGCAGCGTTTCCTCGGGGAGGGACTATGGCTACACCTTC

j_gene: TRBJ1-1
d_gene: -
v_gene: TRBV29-1
abundance: -
CDR3aa: CSVEELGPEAFF
CDR3nt: TGCAGCGTTGAAGAGCTGGGCCCTGAAGCTTTCTTT

j_gene: TRBJ2-5
d_gene: -
v_gene: TRBV11-2
abundance: -
CDR3aa: CASSREQETQYF
CDR3nt: TGTGCCAGCAGCCGGGAACAAGAGACCCAGTACTTC

j_gene: TRBJ2-5
d_gene: -
v_gene: TRBV27
abundance: -
CDR3aa: CASSFRLTQETQYF
CDR3nt: TGTGCCAGCAGTTTCCGACTAACACAAGAGACCCAGTACTTC

j_gene: TRBJ2-5
d_gene: -
v_gene: TRBV6-6
abundance: -
CDR3aa: CASSRGQGETQYF
CDR3nt: TGTGCCAGCTCCCGGGGTCAGGGGGAGACCCAGTACTTC

j_gene: TRBJ2-7
d_gene: TRBD2
v_gene: TRBV5-4
abundance: few
CDR3aa: CASSLPSGATYEQYF
CDR3nt: TGTGCCAGCAGCTTGCCTAGCGGGGCCACCTACGAGCAGTACTTC

j_gene: TRBJ2-7
d_gene: -
v_gene: TRBV28
abundance: once
CDR3aa: CASSLAAEAYEQYF
CDR3nt: TGTGCCAGCAGTTTAGCGGCGGAGGCCTACGAGCAGTACTTC

j_gene: TRBJ1-2
d_gene: TRBD1
v_gene: TRBV27
abundance: -
CDR3aa: CASSLIGTGRTGYTF
CDR3nt: TGTGCCAGCAGTCTCATTGGGACAGGACGGACTGGCTACACCTTC

j_gene: TRBJ2-7
d_gene: TRBD1
v_gene: TRBV28
abundance: -
CDR3aa: CASSPGQEPYEQYF
CDR3nt: TGTGCCAGCAGCCCGGGACAGGAACCCTACGAGCAGTACTTC

j_gene: TRBJ2-7
d_gene: -
v_gene: TRBV27
abundance: -
CDR3aa: CARIEGWIYEQYF
CDR3nt: TGTGCCAGGATTGAGGGTTGGATCTACGAGCAGTACTTC

j_gene: TRBJ1-1
d_gene: -
v_gene: TRBV7-3
abundance: -
CDR3aa: CASSLSQDTEAFF
CDR3nt: TGTGCCAGCAGCTTGTCACAGGACACTGAAGCTTTCTTT

j_gene: TRBJ1-4
d_gene: -
v_gene: TRBV4-3
abundance: -
CDR3aa: CASSQDPGTIEEKLFF
CDR3nt: TGCGCCAGCAGCCAAGACCCGGGGACTATAGAGGAAAAACTGTTTTTT

j_gene: TRBJ2-7
d_gene: TRBD2
v_gene: TRBV4-3
abundance: once
CDR3aa: CASSRGEASGTVEQYF
CDR3nt: TGCGCCAGCAGCCGCGGGGAGGCTAGCGGGACAGTCGAGCAGTACTTC

j_gene: TRBJ1-3
d_gene: -
v_gene: TRBV4-2
abundance: -
CDR3aa: CASSQRLSGNTIYF
CDR3nt: TGTGCCAGCAGCCAACGACTCTCTGGAAACACCATATATTTT

j_gene: TRBJ2-3
d_gene: TRBD2
v_gene: TRBV10-3
abundance: -
CDR3aa: CAISPSGSTYTQYF
CDR3nt: TGTGCCATCAGTCCTAGCGGGAGCACATATACGCAGTATTTT

j_gene: TRBJ1-1
d_gene: TRBD1
v_gene: TRBV6-5
abundance: once
CDR3aa: CASKQGAVSTEAFF
CDR3nt: TGTGCCAGTAAGCAGGGGGCTGTGAGCACTGAAGCTTTCTTT

j_gene: TRBJ1-2
d_gene: -
v_gene: TRBV10-3
abundance: once
CDR3aa: CAISESVGRDYGYTF
CDR3nt: TGTGCCATCAGTGAGTCGGTCGGCAGGGACTATGGCTACACCTTC

j_gene: TRBJ2-3
d_gene: -
v_gene: TRBV4-1
abundance: -
CDR3aa: CASSPVITDTQYF
CDR3nt: TGCGCCAGCAGCCCAGTAATCACAGATACGCAGTATTTT

j_gene: TRBJ1-2
d_gene: TRBD1
v_gene: TRBV28
abundance: -
CDR3aa: CASSLPGQDIYGYTF
CDR3nt: TGTGCCAGCAGTTTACCGGGACAGGACATCTATGGCTACACCTTC

j_gene: TRBJ2-2
d_gene: -
v_gene: TRBV6-1
abundance: -
CDR3aa: CASKPGGNTGELFF
CDR3nt: TGTGCCAGCAAGCCAGGAGGGAACACCGGGGAGCTGTTTTTT

j_gene: TRBJ1-4
d_gene: -
v_gene: TRBV27
abundance: -
CDR3aa: CASSFEGRGYEKLFF
CDR3nt: TGTGCCAGCAGTTTCGAGGGCAGGGGATATGAAAAACTGTTTTTT

j_gene: TRBJ2-7
d_gene: -
v_gene: TRBV7-2
abundance: -
CDR3aa: CASVSPQGYEQYF
CDR3nt: TGTGCCAGCGTGAGCCCCCAGGGCTACGAGCAGTACTTC

j_gene: TRBJ1-4
d_gene: -
v_gene: TRBV9
abundance: -
CDR3aa: CASSVGGLDEKLFF
CDR3nt: TGTGCCAGCAGCGTAGGGGGGCTAGACGAAAAACTGTTTTTT

j_gene: TRBJ2-2
d_gene: -
v_gene: TRBV7-9
abundance: -
CDR3aa: CASATANTGELFF
CDR3nt: TGTGCCAGCGCGACAGCGAACACCGGGGAGCTGTTTTTT

j_gene: TRBJ1-2
d_gene: TRBD1
v_gene: TRBV6-5
abundance: few
CDR3aa: CASTLGTGVGGYTF
CDR3nt: TGTGCCAGCACCCTGGGGACAGGGGTTGGTGGCTACACCTTC

j_gene: TRBJ1-1
d_gene: TRBD1
v_gene: TRBV27
abundance: -
CDR3aa: CASSLWQGVANTEAFF
CDR3nt: TGTGCCAGCAGTTTATGGCAGGGGGTTGCGAACACTGAAGCTTTCTTT

j_gene: TRBJ2-6
d_gene: TRBD1
v_gene: TRBV6-1
abundance: -
CDR3aa: CASSERRTGMFSGANVLTF
CDR3nt: TGTGCCAGCAGTGAAAGGCGGACAGGGATGTTTTCTGGGGCCAACGTCCTGACTTTC

j_gene: TRBJ2-7
d_gene: -
v_gene: TRBV29-1
abundance: -
CDR3aa: CSVAGPDSYEQYF
CDR3nt: TGCAGCGTTGCAGGGCCAGACTCCTACGAGCAGTACTTC

j_gene: TRBJ1-5
d_gene: -
v_gene: TRBV4-1
abundance: -
CDR3aa: CASSQDGQNNQPQHF
CDR3nt: TGCGCCAGCAGCCAAGATGGCCAGAACAATCAGCCCCAGCATTTT

j_gene: TRBJ2-5
d_gene: -
v_gene: TRBV15
abundance: -
CDR3aa: CATSRDPDSGETQYF
CDR3nt: TGTGCCACCAGCAGAGACCCCGACAGTGGGGAGACCCAGTACTTC

j_gene: TRBJ1-2
d_gene: -
v_gene: TRBV6-6
abundance: -
CDR3aa: CASSTPTGGYGYTF
CDR3nt: TGTGCCAGCAGTACCCCGACCGGGGGGTACGGCTACACCTTC

j_gene: TRBJ2-4
d_gene: TRBD1
v_gene: TRBV7-3
abundance: -
CDR3aa: CASSLDRGAKNIQYF
CDR3nt: TGTGCCAGCAGCTTGGACAGGGGGGCCAAAAACATTCAGTACTTC

j_gene: TRBJ2-7
d_gene: -
v_gene: TRBV30
abundance: -
CDR3aa: CAWSKGGVGYEQYF
CDR3nt: TGTGCCTGGAGCAAAGGGGGAGTCGGCTACGAGCAGTACTTC

j_gene: TRBJ2-7
d_gene: TRBD1
v_gene: TRBV9
abundance: -
CDR3aa: CASSVTSGQGVPYEQYF
CDR3nt: TGTGCCAGCAGCGTAACGTCCGGACAGGGGGTCCCCTACGAGCAGTACTTC

j_gene: TRBJ2-3
d_gene: TRBD2
v_gene: TRBV7-3
abundance: -
CDR3aa: CASSFQPGTSGRGSDTQYF
CDR3nt: TGTGCCAGCAGCTTTCAGCCTGGGACTAGCGGGAGAGGATCAGATACGCAGTATTTT